These 28 T cell receptor beta chains were sequenced from one sample in a study of cytomegalovirus exposure and HLA in healthy donors. PCR was performed using 60 Vbeta and 13 Jbeta primers. Data came from immunoSEQ multiplex PCR; TCRdb stores just in-frame clones and leaves some out. The sample records 230,000 or so clones, 80% to 95% being singletons. Sequencing input: PBMCs. These receptors all come from a girl aged 2-10 years in good health and CMV-seronegative.

The chain carries TRBV21-1 and TRBJ1-2; the table's D call TRBD1 went unverified against the DNA. TRBV21-1 is a documented pseudogene. CDR3 length: 16 amino acids. CDR3 DNA sequence: TGTGCCAGCAGCAAAGGAGGGGACAGGGCCTACTATGGCTACACCTTC. It translates to CASSKGGDRAYYGYTF.

This clone came up a few times. This chain links TRBV6-5 with TRBJ1-1, with D possibly being TRBD1 (6 bases). The length of the CDR3 is 15 residues. Germline CDR1 reads MNHEY; CDR2 reads SVGAGI. V was shortened by 6 bases and J by 3 bases, with 17 bases between the two germline ends. The CDR3 DNA sequence: TGTGCCAGCAGACCACACACCGGACAGTACACTGAAGCTTTCTTT. It specifies CASRPHTGQYTEAFF.

This sequence joins TRBV19 and TRBJ1-5, with TRBD1 matching over 7 bases. The germline V gene has CDR1 LNHDA and CDR2 SQIVND (reference sequence). The J segment lost 3 bases and the V segment lost 5 bases, leaving 7 bases of the junction unmatched. CDR3 size: 15 residues. The CDR3 DNA sequence: TGTGCCAGTAGTTTTACAGGGGACCTCAATCAGCCCCAGCATTTT. It specifies CASSFTGDLNQPQHF.

The chain combines TRBV5-4 with TRBJ2-3; TRBD2 agrees at 14 bases. The CDR3 contains 16 residues. In germline, CDR1 is SGHNT, CDR2 YYREEE (reference sequence). V trimming: 4 bases; J trimming: 2 bases; junction bases outside the gene matches: 3. CDR3 amino acids: CASSAGLAGDTDTQYF. CDR3 sequence (DNA): TGTGCCAGCAGCGCGGGACTAGCGGGGGACACAGATACGCAGTATTTT.

This clone came up once. The V call is TRBV28, the J call TRBJ1-6, with D maybe TRBD1 (6 bases). The CDR3 contains 17 residues. Deletions cut 5 bases from V and 0 bases from J, with 14 bases between. Looked up from germline, CDR1 is MDHEN and CDR2 is SYDVKM. Here the CDR3 reads CASSPTLDSSYNSPLHF. Here the CDR3 DNA reads TGTGCCAGCAGTCCAACACTGGACAGCTCCTATAATTCACCCCTCCACTTT.

The chain links TRBV9 to TRBJ2-4; 8 positions match TRBD1. Germline CDR1 reads SGDLS; CDR2 reads YYNGEE. The CDR3 spans 13 residues. CDR3 DNA sequence: TGTGCTTCCGGACAGGGTGGCGTAAACATTCAGTACTTC. Its translation is CASGQGGVNIQYF.

This chain joins TRBV2 and TRBJ2-7; perhaps TRBD1 as D (6 bases). This CDR3 comprises 14 residues. The germline V gene has CDR1 SNHLY and CDR2 FYNNEI. V lost 6 bases to trimming and J lost 3 bases, with 15 bases between them. In nucleotides, the CDR3 is TGTGCCAGCAGGGGGGCAACTAGTCTCTACGAGCAGTACTTC. It translates to CASRGATSLYEQYF. Together with reference TRBV2 and TRBJ2-7, the CDR3 gives the full variable domain: EPEVTQTPSHQVTQMGQEVILRCVPISNHLYFYWYRQILGQKVEFLVSFYNNEISEKSEIFDDQFSVERPDGSNFTLKIRSTKLEDSAMYFCASRGATSLYEQYFGPGTRLTVT.

This clone has just one count. V and J are TRBV27 and TRBJ2-3, with D tentatively TRBD2 (6 bases). Trimming removed 7 bases from V and 7 bases from J, with 18 bases in between. The CDR3 is made up of 14 amino acids. In germline, CDR1 is MNHEY, CDR2 SMNVEV (reference sequence). CDR3 amino acids: CASKVLASANTQYF. The DNA for the CDR3 is TGTGCCAGCAAAGTCCTAGCTAGCGCCAATACGCAGTATTTT.

CDR3 sequence reads: CASSYGTSYEQYF. The CDR3 bases are TGTGCCAGCAGCTATGGCACATCCTACGAGCAGTACTTC. The rearrangement joins TRBV5-6 to TRBJ2-7; D gene ambiguous. Trimming pared 3 bases from V and 1 base from J, leaving 8 bases between. Germline assignment: CDR1 SGHDT and CDR2 YYEEEE. The CDR3 covers 13 residues.

V is TRBV10-2 and J is TRBJ2-7, with TRBD2 identical over 8 bases. V lost 5 bases, J lost 5 bases, and 14 bases stayed unmatched. This CDR3 has 16 amino acids. The germline gives CDR1 WSHSY, CDR2 SAAADI. The CDR3 coding sequence is TGCGCCAGCAGTCAACGGATAGCGGGGCCCGGGGACGAGCAGTACTTC. Translation gives CASSQRIAGPGDEQYF.

This clone has just one count. The chain employs TRBV5-1 and TRBJ2-3, with a tentative D call TRBD2 (7 bases). Per the germline V gene, CDR1 is SGHRS and CDR2 is YFSETQ. V was pared by 6 bases and J by 0 bases, with 20 bases between. The CDR3 length is 17 residues. The CDR3 DNA is TGCGCCAGCACCCCAGTCCGGGGGGCTAGGAGCACAGATACGCAGTATTTT. It encodes CASTPVRGARSTDTQYF.

The gene calls are TRBV20-1 and TRBJ2-1; TRBD2 might be the D (5 bases). Germline loops: CDR1 DFQATT, CDR2 SNEGSKA (reference sequence). The V gene lost 5 bases and the J gene lost 9 bases, with 11 bases spanning the gap. CDR3 length: 11 residues. The CDR3 here is CSAWTDLEQFF. CDR3 coding DNA: TGCAGTGCTTGGACTGACCTTGAGCAGTTCTTC.

The V call is TRBV6-6, the J call TRBJ2-7; TRBD2 aligns across 8 bases. This CDR3 contains 14 residues. Trimming removed 5 bases from V and 2 bases from J; junction bases left unmatched: 5. Germline V gene sequence: CDR1 MNHNY, CDR2 SVGAGI (reference sequence). The CDR3 DNA sequence: TGTGCCAGCAGTGGCCTGGGACTAGCCTACGAGCAGTACTTC. This translates into CASSGLGLAYEQYF.

The rearrangement links TRBV6-5 to TRBJ1-2, with D perhaps matching TRBD1 (5 bases). The CDR3 runs to 11 residues. V was clipped by 8 bases and J by 5 bases, with 9 bases between them. Germline V CDR1 and CDR2: MNHEY, SVGAGI. The CDR3 DNA reads TGTGCCAGCGGGAAGGGGTATGGCTACACCTTC. It encodes CASGKGYGYTF.

The gene calls are TRBV7-3 and TRBJ2-7; 8 nucleotides line up with TRBD1. The CDR3 has 16 residues. Germline V gene lookup returns CDR1 SGHTA and CDR2 FQGTGA. With 0 bases clipped from V and 2 bases from J, the junction kept 6 bases outside the gene matches. Here the CDR3 DNA reads TGTGCCAGCAGCTTAACGGACGGGACAGGAGCCTACGAGCAGTACTTC. Translation gives CASSLTDGTGAYEQYF.

The rearrangement links TRBV25-1 to TRBJ2-3; 10 nucleotides align to TRBD2. The CDR3 runs 18 residues. After removal of 2 bases from V and 4 bases from J, the junction contained 12 bases not matched to a gene. CDR1 is MGHDK and CDR2 is SYGVNS in the germline V gene. The CDR3 loop reads CASSEIAEPSGGADTQYF. The CDR3 DNA reads TGTGCCAGCAGTGAAATAGCGGAACCTAGCGGGGGTGCAGATACGCAGTATTTT.

The CDR3 spells CAIGGAGENSPLHF. Here the CDR3 DNA reads TGTGCCATCGGGGGGGCGGGGGAGAATTCACCCCTCCACTTT. The rearrangement joins TRBV10-3 to TRBJ1-6; possible D gene TRBD1, 6 bases. Germline values: CDR1 ENHRY, CDR2 SYGVKD. Between the trimmed V and J ends, which lost 8 bases and 7 bases, there was a span of 15 bases. The CDR3 totals 14 residues.

The chain is built from TRBV15 and TRBJ1-5, with D possibly matching TRBD1 (6 bases). The V end lost 1 base, the J end lost 6 bases, and 10 bases lay between the germline ends. Per the germline V gene, CDR1 is LNHNV and CDR2 is YYDKDF (reference sequence). The CDR3 has 14 amino acids. The CDR3 DNA reads TGTGCCACCAGCAGAGCACAGGGCGCTCAGCCCCAGCATTTT. Residues: CATSRAQGAQPQHF.

CDR3 in amino acids: CASGLAGVGTDTQYF. The CDR3 nucleotides are TGTGCCAGTGGGTTAGCGGGAGTAGGCACAGATACGCAGTATTTT. The rearrangement links TRBV19 to TRBJ2-3, with TRBD2 identical over 9 bases. Germline trimming cut 8 bases from V and 1 base from J; bases unmatched to any gene: 7. The CDR3 sequence is 15 residues long. Germline-derived CDR1 and CDR2 are LNHDA and SQIVND (reference sequence).

The rearrangement joins TRBV1 to TRBJ2-3; TRBD2, the table's D call, was not compared with the DNA. TRBV1 is a pseudogene locus. This CDR3 has 16 residues. CDR3 nucleotides: TGCACCCTCGGTTGGGGCGGGGGCCCCAGCACAGATACGCAGTATTTT. Translating gives CTLGWGGGPSTDTQYF.

The chain joins TRBV11-3 to TRBJ2-3; D not resolved. The CDR3 runs to 13 residues. Trimming left V 0 bases short and J 3 bases short, with 4 bases between. CDR1 is SGHNT, CDR2 YENEEA, per germline. The CDR3 DNA reads as TGTGCCAGCAGCTTAGAGACAACAGATACGCAGTATTTT. This codes for CASSLETTDTQYF.

The genes are TRBV6-6 and TRBJ1-2, with D possibly being TRBD1 (5 bases). There are 14 residues in the CDR3. Trimming took 6 bases from V and 2 from J, leaving 13 bases between them. The V gene's germline CDR1 is MNHNY and CDR2 SVGAGI (reference sequence). The chain's CDR3 is CASSPRVGNYGYTF. The CDR3 DNA reads TGTGCCAGCAGCCCCAGGGTAGGGAACTATGGCTACACCTTC.

In this sample, this clone turned up once. The J gene is TRBJ2-1, the V gene TRBV19; TRBD2 aligns across 11 bases. This CDR3 is built from 14 residues. The V and J ends lost 5 bases and 4 bases, in that order; junction bases with no gene match: 1. Germline assignment: CDR1 LNHDA and CDR2 SQIVND (reference sequence). CDR3: CASSPSGGYNEQFF. CDR3 bases: TGTGCCAGTAGTCCTAGCGGGGGGTACAATGAGCAGTTCTTC.

The V call is TRBV29-1, the J call TRBJ1-1; perhaps TRBD1 as D (5 bases). The CDR3 sequence is 13 residues long. Trimming left V 3 bases short and J 1 base short, with 9 bases between. Germline V lookup: CDR1 SQVTM, CDR2 ANQGSEA. The CDR3 DNA follows: TGCAGCGTTGAGCCAGGGCCGAACACTGAAGCTTTCTTT. This encodes CSVEPGPNTEAFF.

The V gene is TRBV6-5, the J gene TRBJ2-3; no reliable D call. The CDR3 is 13 amino acids. The germline V and J ends were trimmed by 6 bases and 5 bases, with 12 bases remaining between them. Germline assignment: CDR1 MNHEY and CDR2 SVGAGI. DNA of the CDR3: TGTGCCAGCAGGCCCGACTCGCAAGATACGCAGTATTTT. Protein sequence: CASRPDSQDTQYF.

The chain is built from TRBV5-1 and TRBJ1-4; 9 bases are shared with TRBD1. Germline V gene sequence: CDR1 SGHRS, CDR2 YFSETQ. J gave up 7 bases and V 0 bases, and 7 bases lay outside the gene matches. The CDR3 runs to 16 residues. As DNA, the CDR3 is TGCGCCAGCAGCTTGGGATCACAGGGGGCAGGTGAAAAACTGTTTTTT. This sequence encodes CASSLGSQGAGEKLFF.

The rearrangement links TRBV15 to TRBJ1-4; the match to TRBD1 covers 9 bases. Germline-derived CDR1 and CDR2 are LNHNV and YYDKDF (reference sequence). With 4 bases clipped from V and 2 bases from J, the junction kept 20 bases outside the gene matches. The CDR3 consists of 21 residues. CDR3: CATSTPRGTGQGRSTNEKLFF. CDR3 sequence (DNA): TGTGCCACCAGCACCCCGCGAGGGACAGGACAGGGGAGATCGACTAATGAAAAACTGTTTTTT.

The genes are TRBV9 and TRBJ2-2; 10 bases match TRBD1. There are 16 residues in the CDR3. V lost 3 bases and J lost 0; bases outside the gene matches: 2. Looked up from germline, CDR1 is SGDLS and CDR2 is YYNGEE. The CDR3 protein is CASSGDRGPNTGELFF. CDR3 DNA sequence: TGTGCCAGCAGCGGCGACAGGGGGCCGAACACCGGGGAGCTGTTTTTT.